A single sample is the source of the 10 T cell receptor beta chains below, sequenced in a study of identical twins. TCRdb ran MiXCR on the 5' RACE reads and lists one entry per CDR3 protein. The sample lists about 720,000 distinct CDR3 sequences; 15% to 20% were seen once. These records were also assigned to another study, of T cells expressing NK-cell markers.

Material for sequencing was PBMCs. These TCRs come from a woman between 18 and 29 years old in good health.

The chain couples TRBV5-4 to TRBJ2-3, with 10 bases lining up with TRBD2. V was clipped by 1 base and J by 2 bases; unmatched bases: 7. Germline CDR1 reads SGHNT; CDR2 reads YYREEE (reference sequence). The CDR3 length is 17 residues. The chain's CDR3 is CASSLLAGVLTTDTQYF. DNA of the CDR3: TGTGCCAGCAGCTTGCTAGCGGGGGTGCTTACCACAGATACGCAGTATTTT.

This clonotype was detected only a few times. This chain connects TRBV18 to TRBJ1-1; TRBD1 is a possible D gene (5 bases). Germline CDR1 KGHSH, CDR2 LQKENI. The CDR3 spans 14 residues. V lost 2 bases to trimming and J lost 3 bases, with 10 bases between them. The CDR3 DNA is TGTGCCAGCTCACCATCTCCGACAGACACTGAAGCTTTCTTT. Protein product: CASSPSPTDTEAFF. Full variable domain (remainder filled in from reference TRBV18 and TRBJ1-1): NAGVMQNPRHLVRRRGQEARLRCSPMKGHSHVYWYRQLPEEGLKFMVYLQKENIIDESGMPKERFSAEFPKEGPSILRIQQVVRGDSAAYFCASSPSPTDTEAFFGQGTRLTVV.

V is TRBV20-1 and J is TRBJ2-3, with 8 bases lining up with TRBD2. There are 16 residues in the CDR3. The V gene end was trimmed by 3 bases and the J gene end by 0 bases; junction bases not matched to a gene: 8. Germline CDR1 DFQATT, CDR2 SNEGSKA (reference sequence). CDR3 nucleotides: TGCAGTGCTAGGAGCCTAGCGGGTATGAGCACAGATACGCAGTATTTT. It yields the protein CSARSLAGMSTDTQYF.

The V and J genes are TRBV9 and TRBJ2-2, with 7 bases that match TRBD2. This CDR3 region has 15 residues. Germline CDR1 reads SGDLS; CDR2 reads YYNGEE. V shed 0 bases and J 6 bases; nucleotides not matched to a gene: 5. The CDR3 spells CASSVESRGAGELFF. The CDR3 DNA follows: TGTGCCAGCAGCGTAGAATCTCGGGGGGCCGGGGAGCTGTTTTTT.

To note about this clonotype: One end of the junction is discordant with germline, which a read error may explain. The rearrangement links TRBV11-3 to TRBJ2-7, with 8 bases matching TRBD1. Germline-derived CDR1 and CDR2 are SGHNT and YENEEA. The CDR3 totals 11 residues. The CDR3 DNA follows: TGTGCCAGCAGCCCAGGACAGGGATCGGTCTTC. Translation: CASSPGQGSVF.

The J gene is TRBJ2-3, the V gene TRBV24-1; 10 nucleotides match TRBD2. J was trimmed by 3 bases and V by 5 bases; bases with no gene match: 7. CDR1 is KGHDR and CDR2 is SFDVKD in the germline V gene. This CDR3 is built from 16 residues. The CDR3 DNA is TGTGCCACCAGTGCCCGGGCTAGCGGGAGAACAGATACGCAGTATTTT. Translating it yields CATSARASGRTDTQYF.

The J gene is TRBJ2-1, the V gene TRBV5-1, with D possibly TRBD2 on 5 matching bases. Deletions cut 0 bases from V and 10 bases from J, with 11 bases between. The germline V gene has CDR1 SGHRS and CDR2 YFSETQ. The CDR3 runs 13 residues. The CDR3, as DNA: TGCGCCAGCAGCTTGGGAGCGGAAGGGGAGCAGTTCTTC. This sequence encodes CASSLGAEGEQFF.

The genes are TRBV20-1 and TRBJ1-6; perhaps TRBD1 as D (5 bases). The CDR3 contains 12 residues. V lost 7 bases and J lost 6, with 10 bases in between. The germline V gene has CDR1 DFQATT and CDR2 SNEGSKA (reference sequence). CDR3 region: CSGAGPNSPLHF. CDR3 bases: TGCAGTGGGGCGGGACCTAATTCACCCCTCCACTTT.

The chain links TRBV11-2 to TRBJ2-7; 13 positions agree with TRBD2. The J segment lost 3 bases and the V segment lost 4 bases, leaving 12 bases of the junction unmatched. The CDR3 is 18 amino acids. Germline lookup yields CDR1 SGHAT and CDR2 FQNNGV. The chain's CDR3 is CASSSGLAGANLGYEQYF. DNA for the CDR3: TGTGCCAGCAGCTCCGGACTAGCGGGAGCCAACCTTGGCTACGAGCAGTACTTC.

The chain has TRBV12-5 and TRBJ2-7; no definite D call. The germline V gene has CDR1 LGHNT and CDR2 FRNRAP. V lost 6 bases and J lost 4, with 10 bases in between. The CDR3 consists of 12 residues. The CDR3: CASGPQVYEQYF. Written as DNA, the CDR3 is TGTGCTAGTGGCCCCCAGGTTTACGAGCAGTACTTC.